Listed below are T cell receptor beta chains from one sample, sequenced in a study of blood T cell repertoires in COVID-19. Sequenced by immunoSEQ multiplex PCR; TCRdb stores in-frame clones only, minus some. Among roughly 190,000 clones listed, nearly 90% were seen once. Sequencing was carried out using peripheral blood. The receptors shown here come from a man aged 55 to 70 with active or convalescent COVID-19. CDR3s include the opening cysteine and the closing phenylalanine or tryptophan. Each record gives: J gene, D gene, V gene, clone size, CDR3 DNA, CDR3 protein. A D gene is named only where the DNA matches it firmly. Clone size is given for some rows only: seen once, a few or many times, or a class if the clone is expanded.

J: TRBJ1-1
D: TRBD1
V: TRBV11-1
size: once
DNA: TGTGCCAGCAGCGCACACAGGGGGCGGTTGACCACTGAAGCTTTCTTT
CDR3: CASSAHRGRLTTEAFF

J: TRBJ2-1
D: TRBD1
V: TRBV2
size: .
DNA: TGTGCCAGCAGCTCCTACGGGACAGGGGGAAATGAGCAGTTCTTC
CDR3: CASSSYGTGGNEQFF

J: TRBJ2-7
D: TRBD2
V: TRBV6-6
size: .
DNA: TGTGCCAGCAGTTACTCGGGACTAGCGGCCGAGCAGTACTTC
CDR3: CASSYSGLAAEQYF

J: TRBJ1-2
D: TRBD1
V: TRBV7-9
size: .
DNA: TGTGCCAGCAGGGTAGGACAGGGGCATGGCTACACCTTC
CDR3: CASRVGQGHGYTF

J: TRBJ2-7
D: TRBD2
V: TRBV18
size: .
DNA: TGTGCCAGCTCAGAAGGTGGCGGGGGGTCCTACGAGCAGTACTTC
CDR3: CASSEGGGGSYEQYF

J: TRBJ2-3
D: .
V: TRBV29-1
size: .
DNA: TGCAGCGTTGAGGCGGACACAGATACGCAGTATTTT
CDR3: CSVEADTDTQYF

J: TRBJ1-1
D: .
V: TRBV29-1
size: .
DNA: TGCAGCGTTTTTGGACAGCCGAACACTGAAGCTTTCTTT
CDR3: CSVFGQPNTEAFF

J: TRBJ1-5
D: .
V: TRBV6-6
size: once
DNA: TGTGCCAGCAGTTGGGGGGGGGACCAGCCCCAGCATTTT
CDR3: CASSWGGDQPQHF

J: TRBJ1-5
D: .
V: TRBV6-2/TRBV6-3
size: .
DNA: TGTGCCAGCAGTTTATTCGGTGATCAGCCCCAGCATTTT
CDR3: CASSLFGDQPQHF

J: TRBJ2-2
D: .
V: TRBV6-5
size: .
DNA: TGTGCCAGCAGGGCTAGGGGGGGCACCGGGGAGCTGTTTTTT
CDR3: CASRARGGTGELFF

J: TRBJ1-2
D: .
V: TRBV2
size: .
DNA: TGTGCCAGCACAGACAGTTACTATGGCTACACCTTC
CDR3: CASTDSYYGYTF

J: TRBJ2-1
D: TRBD2
V: TRBV6-1
size: few
DNA: TGTGCCAGCAGTGACAAAGCGGGGGGGCATAATGAGCAGTTCTTC
CDR3: CASSDKAGGHNEQFF

J: TRBJ2-5
D: TRBD1
V: TRBV15
size: .
DNA: TGTGCCACCAGCAGAGGACAGGGGGCTTGGGAGACCCAGTACTTC
CDR3: CATSRGQGAWETQYF

J: TRBJ2-1
D: .
V: TRBV14
size: .
DNA: TGTGCCAGCAGCCAAGATCTGGGTAGGGGTGAGCAGTTCTTC
CDR3: CASSQDLGRGEQFF

J: TRBJ1-1
D: TRBD1
V: TRBV6-5
size: .
DNA: TGTGCCATCAGCGGGACAGCCAACACTGAAGCTTTCTTT
CDR3: CAISGTANTEAFF

J: TRBJ2-1
D: TRBD2
V: TRBV27
size: .
DNA: TGTGCCAGCATTAATAGCGGGGAAGGTGAGCAGTTCTTC
CDR3: CASINSGEGEQFF

J: TRBJ2-7
D: TRBD1
V: TRBV5-8
size: .
DNA: TGTGCCAGCAGTCGGGACAGGGGGTACGAGCAGTACTTC
CDR3: CASSRDRGYEQYF

J: TRBJ2-1
D: .
V: TRBV29-1
size: once
DNA: TGCAGCGTTGGCGGGACAGATTACAATGAGCAGTTCTTC
CDR3: CSVGGTDYNEQFF

J: TRBJ2-2
D: .
V: TRBV6-5
size: .
DNA: TGTGCCAGCAGTTCGGGTCGGGACACCGGGGAGCTGTTTTTT
CDR3: CASSSGRDTGELFF

J: TRBJ2-7
D: .
V: TRBV12-3/TRBV12-4
size: .
DNA: TGTGCCAGCAGGCCGGAGGGGGCCGGCGAGCAGTACTTC
CDR3: CASRPEGAGEQYF

J: TRBJ2-5
D: TRBD2
V: TRBV5-1
size: .
DNA: TGCGCCAGCAGCATCCTAGCGGGGGGAAGCGAGACCCAGTACTTC
CDR3: CASSILAGGSETQYF

J: TRBJ1-3
D: .
V: TRBV10-3
size: .
DNA: TGTGCCATCAGTGATCACAGGCTATACTCTGGAAACACCATATATTTT
CDR3: CAISDHRLYSGNTIYF

J: TRBJ2-2
D: TRBD1
V: TRBV7-9
size: .
DNA: TGTGCCAGCAGCTTAGTTGGGGACAGGGATGCCGGGGAGCTGTTTTTT
CDR3: CASSLVGDRDAGELFF

J: TRBJ1-2
D: TRBD1
V: TRBV5-3
size: .
DNA: TGTGCCAGAAGCTTGGCTCGGGACAGGAGATCCTATGGCTACACCTTC
CDR3: CARSLARDRRSYGYTF

J: TRBJ2-7
D: TRBD2
V: TRBV15
size: .
DNA: TGTGCCACCAGCAGAGATCGGGGGGTTCCTACCTACGAGCAGTACTTC
CDR3: CATSRDRGVPTYEQYF

J: TRBJ1-1
D: TRBD1
V: TRBV6-5
size: .
DNA: TGTGCCAGCAGGCGGACAGGGACCTTCACTGAAGCTTTCTTT
CDR3: CASRRTGTFTEAFF

J: TRBJ1-3
D: .
V: TRBV3-1/TRBV3-2
size: .
DNA: TGTGCCAGCAGCCAGAGCTCGGTTGGAAACACCATATATTTT
CDR3: CASSQSSVGNTIYF

J: TRBJ1-3
D: .
V: TRBV5-1
size: .
DNA: TGCGCCAGCAGCTCAGGGATTTCTGGAAACACCATATATTTT
CDR3: CASSSGISGNTIYF

J: TRBJ1-3
D: .
V: TRBV18
size: .
DNA: TGTGCCAGCTCACCAGGCCCCCCCACTGGAAACACCATATATTTT
CDR3: CASSPGPPTGNTIYF

J: TRBJ2-5
D: .
V: TRBV27
size: .
DNA: TGTGCCAGCAGCCCTTCTCGCGGGTGGGAAGAGACCCAGTACTTC
CDR3: CASSPSRGWEETQYF

J: TRBJ2-7
D: .
V: TRBV24-1
size: .
DNA: TGTGCCACCAGTGATAACCAAGACAGATCCTACGAGCAGTACTTC
CDR3: CATSDNQDRSYEQYF

J: TRBJ2-2
D: .
V: TRBV11-2
size: .
DNA: TGTGCCAGCAGGTCTTTGCGGGGTAACACCGGGGAGCTGTTTTTT
CDR3: CASRSLRGNTGELFF

J: TRBJ1-2
D: .
V: TRBV5-1
size: .
DNA: TGCGCCAGCAGCTTGGGGACTGAGTACGGCTACACCTTC
CDR3: CASSLGTEYGYTF

J: TRBJ1-1
D: .
V: TRBV12-5
size: .
DNA: TGTGCTAGTGGTTACCAGCCAGGGGTAGCTTTCTTT
CDR3: CASGYQPGVAFF

J: TRBJ1-1
D: .
V: TRBV9
size: .
DNA: TGTGCCAGCAGCGGTGGACAAACCCCTAAGGAAGCTTTCTTT
CDR3: CASSGGQTPKEAFF

J: TRBJ2-3
D: TRBD2
V: TRBV18
size: .
DNA: TGTGCCAGCTCCCCTTTCGGGGGGGTATGGGCAGATACGCAGTATTTT
CDR3: CASSPFGGVWADTQYF

J: TRBJ2-5
D: TRBD1
V: TRBV29-1
size: .
DNA: TGCAGCGTTGAAGGGGTCCAGGGGGCGCGGGAGACCCAGTACTTC
CDR3: CSVEGVQGARETQYF

J: TRBJ1-2
D: TRBD1
V: TRBV30
size: .
DNA: TGTGCCTGGACCTCTACAAGACAGGGGCATTATGGCTACACCTTC
CDR3: CAWTSTRQGHYGYTF

J: TRBJ1-4
D: TRBD1
V: TRBV2
size: .
DNA: TGTGCCAGCTTTCCAGGGGGACCGAATGAAAAACTGTTTTTT
CDR3: CASFPGGPNEKLFF

J: TRBJ2-1
D: TRBD1
V: TRBV13
size: .
DNA: TGTGCCAGCAGCTTATGGGGACAGGGGACATTAGAGCAGTTCTTC
CDR3: CASSLWGQGTLEQFF

J: TRBJ1-1
D: TRBD1
V: TRBV9
size: few
DNA: TGTGCCAGCAGCTCCCAGGACAGGGTAGACACTGAAGCTTTCTTT
CDR3: CASSSQDRVDTEAFF

J: TRBJ1-2
D: TRBD1
V: TRBV24-1
size: .
DNA: TGTGCCACCAGTGATTCAGGCCAGGGGGCTTTCTATGGCTACACCTTC
CDR3: CATSDSGQGAFYGYTF

J: TRBJ1-1
D: TRBD1
V: TRBV10-3
size: .
DNA: TGTGCCATCACCCGGACCCACAGGGGCACTGAAGCTTTCTTT
CDR3: CAITRTHRGTEAFF

J: TRBJ2-1
D: TRBD2
V: TRBV19
size: .
DNA: TGTGCCAGTACGGCTAGCGGGGGGAGATACAATGAGCAGTTCTTC
CDR3: CASTASGGRYNEQFF

J: TRBJ1-6
D: .
V: TRBV27
size: .
DNA: TGTGCCAGCAGTTCCACCCTAGGTTCACCCCTCCACTTT
CDR3: CASSSTLGSPLHF

J: TRBJ1-2
D: TRBD1
V: TRBV23-1
size: .
DNA: TGCGCCAGCAGTCAGTTTCCAGGGGGCTTCTGGGATGGCTACACCTTC
CDR3: CASSQFPGGFWDGYTF

J: TRBJ1-2
D: .
V: TRBV5-1
size: .
DNA: TGCGCCAGCAGCTTGGTAGGGGGGGACTATGGCTACACCTTC
CDR3: CASSLVGGDYGYTF

J: TRBJ2-7
D: .
V: TRBV14
size: .
DNA: TGTGCCAGCAGCCATAGGCGCCGGGACGAGCAGTACTTC
CDR3: CASSHRRRDEQYF

J: TRBJ2-5
D: .
V: TRBV6-5
size: .
DNA: TGTGCCAGCGTGAGAAAACAAGAGACCCAGTACTTC
CDR3: CASVRKQETQYF

J: TRBJ2-3
D: TRBD1
V: TRBV5-1
size: .
DNA: TGCGCCAGCAGCCCAGGACAGGGAGCAGATACGCAGTATTTT
CDR3: CASSPGQGADTQYF